This TCR beta chain was documented in a study of blood T cell repertoires in COVID-19. At the level of the study: Collection of acute and convalescent COVID-19 samples took place in the United States, Italy and Spain. T cells, B-cell-depleted T cells, or PBMCs provided the cDNA or gDNA that served as material.

This clone was seen a single time. Authors' methods: Reference gene primer amplification in the assay estimated nucleated cell counts. Produced via immunoSEQ multiplex PCR; TCRdb's table is partial and in-frame only. V and J calls and clone size come straight from that table; D and trimming were deduced from the DNA. The sample gives about 49,000 clones, around 90% of which show up once; under 15% is in the top ten. The J segment lost 9 bases and the V segment lost 5 bases, leaving 6 bases of the junction unmatched. CDR1 and CDR2 from the germline V gene are LGHDT and YNNKEL (reference sequence). This CDR3 comprises 14 residues.

This TCR was recovered from an older man with acute or convalescent COVID-19. Sequencing used peripheral blood. This chain connects TRBV3-1 (or the pseudogene TRBV3-2) to TRBJ2-1; 11 bases are shared with TRBD1. The CDR3 nucleotides are TGTGCCAGCAGCACGGACAGGGGGCTAATTGAGCAGTTCTTC. This codes for CASSTDRGLIEQFF.